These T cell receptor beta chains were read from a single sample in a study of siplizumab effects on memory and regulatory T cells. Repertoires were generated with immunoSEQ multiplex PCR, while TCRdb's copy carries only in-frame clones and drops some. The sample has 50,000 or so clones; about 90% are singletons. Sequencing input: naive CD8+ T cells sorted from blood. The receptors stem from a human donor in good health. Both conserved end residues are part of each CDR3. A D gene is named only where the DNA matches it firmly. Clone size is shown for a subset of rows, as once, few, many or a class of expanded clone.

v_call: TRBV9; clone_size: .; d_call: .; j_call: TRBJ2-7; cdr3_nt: TGTGCCAGCAGCGTAGGTTTAGGGAACGAGCAGTACTTC; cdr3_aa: CASSVGLGNEQYF
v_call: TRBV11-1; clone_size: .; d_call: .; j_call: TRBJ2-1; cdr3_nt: TGTGCCAGCAGCTTGGACAGTTGGGAGCAGTTCTTC; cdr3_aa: CASSLDSWEQFF
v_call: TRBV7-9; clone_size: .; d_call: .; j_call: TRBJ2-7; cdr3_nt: TGTGCCAGCAGCTTACCCGGGGGCTACGAGCAGTACTTC; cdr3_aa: CASSLPGGYEQYF
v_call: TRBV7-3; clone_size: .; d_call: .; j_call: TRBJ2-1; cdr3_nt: TGTGCCAGCAGCTTCGAGGGTAATGAGCAGTTCTTC; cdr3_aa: CASSFEGNEQFF
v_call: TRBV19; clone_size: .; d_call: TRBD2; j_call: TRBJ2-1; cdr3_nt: TGTGCCAGTAGTATAGCGGGGGGGGCCCGGAATGAGCAGTTCTTC; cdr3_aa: CASSIAGGARNEQFF
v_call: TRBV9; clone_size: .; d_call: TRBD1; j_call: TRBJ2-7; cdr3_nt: TGTGCCAGCAGCGTATACTCCGGGACAGGGAATCACGAGCAGTACTTC; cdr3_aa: CASSVYSGTGNHEQYF
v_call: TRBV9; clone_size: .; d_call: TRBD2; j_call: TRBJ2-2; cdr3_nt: TGTGCCAGCAGCCCTTACTGGGGCGGGAGCGGCACCGGGGAGCTGTTTTTT; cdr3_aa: CASSPYWGGSGTGELFF
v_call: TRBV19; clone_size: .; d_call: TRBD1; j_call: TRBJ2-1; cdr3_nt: TGTGCCAGTAGTGCGTACGGGACAGGGGGAGGCAATGAGCAGTTCTTC; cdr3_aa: CASSAYGTGGGNEQFF
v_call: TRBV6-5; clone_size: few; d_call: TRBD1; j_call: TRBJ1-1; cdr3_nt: TGTGCCAGCAGCCAGGGGAGGGGGCTAGAAGCTTTCTTT; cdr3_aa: CASSQGRGLEAFF
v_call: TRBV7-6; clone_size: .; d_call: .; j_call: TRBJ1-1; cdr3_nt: TGTGCCAGCAGCTTCGGTGCTCAGGACATCTTGAACACTGAAGCTTTCTTT; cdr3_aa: CASSFGAQDILNTEAFF
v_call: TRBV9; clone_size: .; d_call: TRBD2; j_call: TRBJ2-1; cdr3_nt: TGTGCCAGCAGTACCGCGGGGGGCGCAGAGACATTCAATGAGCAGTTCTTC; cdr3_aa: CASSTAGGAETFNEQFF
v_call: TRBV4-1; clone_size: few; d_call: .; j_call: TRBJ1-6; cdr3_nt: TGCGCCAGCAGCCAAGTCCCGGCCTCCATTCACCCCCTCCACTTT; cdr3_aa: CASSQVPASIHPLHF
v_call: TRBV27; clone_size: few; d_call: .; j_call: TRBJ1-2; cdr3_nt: TGTGCCAGCAGAAGCCGACAGTCTGGCTACACCTTC; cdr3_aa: CASRSRQSGYTF
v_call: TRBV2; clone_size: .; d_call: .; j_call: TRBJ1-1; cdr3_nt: TGTGCCAGCAGTGAATTACCGCCTGAAGCTTTCTTT; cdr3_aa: CASSELPPEAFF
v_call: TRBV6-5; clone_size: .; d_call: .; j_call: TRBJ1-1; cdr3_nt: TGTGCCAGCAGTTACTCAGTGAACACTGAAGCTTTCTTT; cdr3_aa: CASSYSVNTEAFF
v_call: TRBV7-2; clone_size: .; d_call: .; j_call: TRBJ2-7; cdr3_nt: TGTGCCAGCAGCTTATCGGCATCGACCCCTTCCTACGAGCAGTACTTC; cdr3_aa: CASSLSASTPSYEQYF
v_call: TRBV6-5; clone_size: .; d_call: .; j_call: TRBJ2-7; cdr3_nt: TGTGCCAGCCGGGACACCTACGAGCAGTACTTC; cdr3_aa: CASRDTYEQYF
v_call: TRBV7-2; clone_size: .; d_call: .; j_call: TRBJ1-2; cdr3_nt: TGTGCCAGCAGCTTAGATCCAGGGTCAAACTATGGCTACACCTTC; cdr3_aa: CASSLDPGSNYGYTF
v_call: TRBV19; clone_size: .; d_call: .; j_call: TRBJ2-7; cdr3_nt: TGTGCCAGTAGTCGAAACGGACAGCCCTACGAGCAGTACTTC; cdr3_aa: CASSRNGQPYEQYF
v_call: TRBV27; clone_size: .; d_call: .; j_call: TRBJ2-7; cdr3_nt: TGTGCCAGCAGTCCGACCCAAGCGGTCTCCTACGAGCAGTACTTC; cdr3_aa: CASSPTQAVSYEQYF
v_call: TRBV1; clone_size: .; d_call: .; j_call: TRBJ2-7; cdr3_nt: TGCACCAGCAGCCGACGGGACAGGGGGTTGTACGAGCAGTACTTC; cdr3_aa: CTSSRRDRGLYEQYF
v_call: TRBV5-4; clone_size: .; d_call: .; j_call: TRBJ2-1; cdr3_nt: TGTGCCAGCAGCTCCCCACCGGCGGAGGAGCAGTTCTTC; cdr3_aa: CASSSPPAEEQFF
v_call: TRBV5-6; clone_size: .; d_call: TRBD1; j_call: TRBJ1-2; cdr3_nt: TGTGCCAGCAGCTTGGTGGGCGCGACAGGGGGATATGGCTACACCTTC; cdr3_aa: CASSLVGATGGYGYTF
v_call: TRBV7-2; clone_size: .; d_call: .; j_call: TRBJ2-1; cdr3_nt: TGTGCCAGCAGCTTAGTCCCAGGGTCCAATGAGCAGTTCTTC; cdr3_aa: CASSLVPGSNEQFF
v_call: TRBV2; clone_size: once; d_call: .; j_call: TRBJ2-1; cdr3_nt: TGTGCCAGCTGGGTAGCGAGGAATGAGCAGTTCTTC; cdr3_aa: CASWVARNEQFF
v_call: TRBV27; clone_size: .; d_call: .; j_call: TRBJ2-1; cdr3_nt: TGTGCCAGCAGTTGGCGTCCCTACAATGAGCAGTTCTTC; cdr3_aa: CASSWRPYNEQFF
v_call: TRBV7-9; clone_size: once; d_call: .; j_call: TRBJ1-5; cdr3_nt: TGTGCCAGCAGCCCGGATCTGGATGGCCTTCAGCCCCAGCATTTT; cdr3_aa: CASSPDLDGLQPQHF
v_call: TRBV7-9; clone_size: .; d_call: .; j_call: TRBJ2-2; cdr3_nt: TGTGCCAGCAGCTTAGTTGAGTCTGCGAACACCGGGGAGCTGTTTTTT; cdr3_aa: CASSLVESANTGELFF
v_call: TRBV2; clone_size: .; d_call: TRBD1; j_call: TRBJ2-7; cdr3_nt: TGTGCCAGCAGTGATGAGGGGGCTTACGAGCAGTACTTC; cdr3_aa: CASSDEGAYEQYF
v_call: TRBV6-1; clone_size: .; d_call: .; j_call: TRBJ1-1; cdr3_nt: TGTGCCAGCAGTGAAGGGCCGGTATTAGACACTGAAGCTTTCTTT; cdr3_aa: CASSEGPVLDTEAFF
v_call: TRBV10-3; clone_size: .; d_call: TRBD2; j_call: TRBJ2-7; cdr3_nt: TGTGCCATCAGCAAGGGACTAGCCGACCTCTACGAGCAGTACTTC; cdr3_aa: CAISKGLADLYEQYF
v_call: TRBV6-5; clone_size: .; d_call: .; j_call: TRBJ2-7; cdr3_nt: TGTGCCAGCAGTTACGAGGGCCCTATTGCTAGCGAGCAGTACTTC; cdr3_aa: CASSYEGPIASEQYF
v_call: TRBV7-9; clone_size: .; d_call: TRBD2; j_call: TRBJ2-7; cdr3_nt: TGTGCCAGCAGCCCGGGACTAGCGGGCGAGCAGTACTTC; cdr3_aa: CASSPGLAGEQYF
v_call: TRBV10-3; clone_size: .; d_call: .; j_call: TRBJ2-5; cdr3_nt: TGTGCCATCAGTGAGCCCACTATCGACTACCGGGAGACCCAGTACTTC; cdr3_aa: CAISEPTIDYRETQYF
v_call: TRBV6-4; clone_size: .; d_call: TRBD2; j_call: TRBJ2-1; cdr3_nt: TGTGCCAGCAGTGACTCGCCTAGGTCCAGCGGGGGGTTCAATGAGCAGTTCTTC; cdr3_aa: CASSDSPRSSGGFNEQFF
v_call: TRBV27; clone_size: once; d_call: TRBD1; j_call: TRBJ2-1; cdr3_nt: TGTGCCAGCAGTTACCCAGGGGGCAATGAGCAGTTCTTC; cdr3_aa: CASSYPGGNEQFF
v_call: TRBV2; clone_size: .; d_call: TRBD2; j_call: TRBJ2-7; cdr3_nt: TGTGCCAGCAGTGAAGCGCTTAGCGGGAGAGAGCAGTACTTC; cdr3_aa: CASSEALSGREQYF
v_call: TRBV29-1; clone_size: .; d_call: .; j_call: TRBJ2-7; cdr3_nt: TGCAGCGTTGTGAGGAGCGACAAGGGGGCCTACGAGCAGTACTTC; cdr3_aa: CSVVRSDKGAYEQYF
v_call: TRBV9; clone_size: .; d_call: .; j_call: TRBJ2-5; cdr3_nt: TGTGCCAGCAGCCAGGGGATCGAGACCCAGTACTTC; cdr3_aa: CASSQGIETQYF
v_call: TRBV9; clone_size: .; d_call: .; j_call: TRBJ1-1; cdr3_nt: TGTGCCAGCAGCTCCGGACACCTGAACACTGAAGCTTTCTTT; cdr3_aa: CASSSGHLNTEAFF
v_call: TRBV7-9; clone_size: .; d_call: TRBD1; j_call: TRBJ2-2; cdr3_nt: TGTGCCAACATGGTCCTTGGATCAGGGGGCAACACCGGGGAGCTGTTTTTT; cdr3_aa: CANMVLGSGGNTGELFF
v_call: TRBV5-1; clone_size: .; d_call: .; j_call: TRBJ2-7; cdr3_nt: TGCGCCAGCAGCTTCTTAGGGGTCGAAGAGCAGTACTTC; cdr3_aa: CASSFLGVEEQYF
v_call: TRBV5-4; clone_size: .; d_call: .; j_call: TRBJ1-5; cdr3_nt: TGTGCCAGCAGCGAGTTACCGGATAGCAATCAGCCCCAGCATTTT; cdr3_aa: CASSELPDSNQPQHF